This T cell receptor beta chain is from a study of T cell repertoires in cytomegalovirus infection. Study details: Evidence of both CMV infection and a matching HLA type came from public TCR beta signatures.

One entry per CDR3 protein results from TCRdb running MiXCR on the reads. The data show around 450,000 distinct CDR3 sequences, 25% to 40% seen once. This clonotype has only a few counts. Its target is unknown. Trimming took 10 bases from V and 2 from J; bases not matched to a gene: 5. The V gene's germline CDR1 is MNHEY and CDR2 SVGAGI. The CDR3 has 14 amino acids. Regarding the study as a whole: Ex vivo, HLA-C-restricted CMV-specific TCR beta clonotypes prevailed over the rest of the response.

This receptor was taken from a human donor in good health (CMV status not recorded). Some clones in this sample may be carry-over from other donors' samples. The sample was PBMCs. The V call is TRBV6-5, the J call TRBJ1-5, with TRBD1 identical over 10 bases. In DNA form, the CDR3 reads TGTGCCACACGACAGGGGGCCGGCAATCAGCCCCAGCATTTT. The encoded protein is CATRQGAGNQPQHF.